This TCR beta chain emerged from a study of blood T cells in healthy people across ages. Study-level findings and limits: Diversity was higher, and naive CD4+ cells more numerous, in long-lived donors than in aged donors.

V lost 5 bases to trimming and J lost 6 bases, with 19 bases between them. This CDR3 comprises 15 residues. It was with a sample-barcoded 5' primer and a J-beta primer mix that a second PCR of roughly 6 to 12 cycles was run. From each sample, at least 2.5 million paired-end reads containing CDR3 were obtained. TCRdb reprocessed the 5' RACE reads via MiXCR and lists one record per CDR3 protein. Of some 1,500,000 distinct CDR3 sequences in the sample, around 40% were seen once. Remarks on this clonotype: Its antigen is unknown.

Roughly 9 milliliters of peripheral blood were drawn from each donor. The sample comprised blood. The receptor was derived from a woman between 18 and 29 years old in good health. The V and J genes are TRBV12-3 or TRBV12-4 and TRBJ1-1; D remains ambiguous. Here the CDR3 reads CASSLSPHRSAEAFF. CDR3 sequence (DNA): TGTGCCAGCAGTCTCTCCCCACACAGATCCGCTGAAGCTTTCTTT.